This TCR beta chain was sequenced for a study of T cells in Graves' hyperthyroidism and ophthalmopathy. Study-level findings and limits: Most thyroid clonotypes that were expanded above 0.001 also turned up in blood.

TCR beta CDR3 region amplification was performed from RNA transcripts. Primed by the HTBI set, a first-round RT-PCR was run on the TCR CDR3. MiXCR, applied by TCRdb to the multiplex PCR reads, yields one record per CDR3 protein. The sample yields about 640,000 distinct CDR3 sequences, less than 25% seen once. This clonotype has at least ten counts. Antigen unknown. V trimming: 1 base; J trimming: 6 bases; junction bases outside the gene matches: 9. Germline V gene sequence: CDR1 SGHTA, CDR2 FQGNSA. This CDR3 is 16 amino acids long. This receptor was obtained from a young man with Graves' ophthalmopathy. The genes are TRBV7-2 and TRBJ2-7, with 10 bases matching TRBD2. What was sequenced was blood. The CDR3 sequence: CASSLVSAGGPREQYF. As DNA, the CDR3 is TGTGCCAGCAGCTTAGTCTCAGCGGGAGGGCCGCGCGAGCAGTACTTC.